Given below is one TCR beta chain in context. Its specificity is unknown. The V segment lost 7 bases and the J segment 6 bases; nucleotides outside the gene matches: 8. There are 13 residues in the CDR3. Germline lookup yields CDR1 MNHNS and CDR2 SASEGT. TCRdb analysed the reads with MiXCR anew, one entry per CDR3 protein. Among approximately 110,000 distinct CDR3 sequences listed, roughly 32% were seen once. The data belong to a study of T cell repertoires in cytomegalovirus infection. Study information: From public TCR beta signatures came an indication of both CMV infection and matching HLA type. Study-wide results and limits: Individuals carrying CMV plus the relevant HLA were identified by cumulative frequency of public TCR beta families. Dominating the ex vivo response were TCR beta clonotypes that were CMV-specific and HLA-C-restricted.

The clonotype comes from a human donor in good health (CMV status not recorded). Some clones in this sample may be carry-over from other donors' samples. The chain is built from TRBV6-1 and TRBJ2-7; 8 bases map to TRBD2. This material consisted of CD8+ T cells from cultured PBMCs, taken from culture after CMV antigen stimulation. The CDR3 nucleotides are TGTGCCAGCACCGCGGGGGGACCGGGCGAGCAGTACTTC. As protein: CASTAGGPGEQYF.